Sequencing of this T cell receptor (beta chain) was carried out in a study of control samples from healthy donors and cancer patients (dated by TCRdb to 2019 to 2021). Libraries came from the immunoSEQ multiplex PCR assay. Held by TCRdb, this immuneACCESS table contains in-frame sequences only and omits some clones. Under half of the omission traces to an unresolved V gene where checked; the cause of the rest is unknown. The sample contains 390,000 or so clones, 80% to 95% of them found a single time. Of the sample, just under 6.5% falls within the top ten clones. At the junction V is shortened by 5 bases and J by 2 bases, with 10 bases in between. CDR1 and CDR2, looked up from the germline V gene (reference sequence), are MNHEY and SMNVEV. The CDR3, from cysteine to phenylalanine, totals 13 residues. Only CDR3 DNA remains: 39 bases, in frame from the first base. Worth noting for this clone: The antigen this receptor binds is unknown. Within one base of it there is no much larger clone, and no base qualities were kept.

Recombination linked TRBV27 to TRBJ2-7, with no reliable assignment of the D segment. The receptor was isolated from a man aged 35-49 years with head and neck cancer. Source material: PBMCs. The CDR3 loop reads CASSPRGTYEQYF. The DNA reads TGTGCCAGCAGTCCCAGAGGAACCTACGAGCAGTACTTC.